This TCR beta chain was observed in a study of blood T cell repertoires in COVID-19. Study-level information: Spain, Italy and the United States supplied samples that represented acute and convalescent COVID-19. The analysed material was cDNA or gDNA that came from T cells, B-cell-depleted T cells, or PBMCs.

For this clone: Other DNA sequences within the sample encode an identical CDR3.

Germline loops: CDR1 MGHRA, CDR2 YSYEKL. This CDR3 spans 15 amino acids. The V end lost 1 base, the J end lost 2 bases, and 12 bases lay between the germline ends. In the authors' workflow: How many nucleated cells were present was estimated from reference gene primer amplification. Using immunoSEQ multiplex PCR, the repertoire was profiled, and TCRdb retains in-frame clones only, with some absent. V and J calls and clone size are given by that table; D and trimming were obtained from the DNA. Here the sample spans approximately 260,000 clones, less than 85% being singletons. The sample was peripheral blood. This sequence joins TRBV4-1 and TRBJ2-7; TRBD1 is a possible D gene (6 bases). The receptor comes from a man between 60 and 75 years old who had recovered from COVID-19. CDR3 coding DNA: TGCGCCAGCAGCCAAGCCTCCGGACAGACCTACGAGCAGTACTTC. Translated, it gives CASSQASGQTYEQYF.